This T cell receptor (beta chain) was captured in a study of beta chain features in type 1 diabetes. Notes on the study in general: In all four CD4+ subsets, TCRB CDR3 length was significantly, moderately reduced in type 1 diabetes.

Blood was collected once per donor into heparin, averaging roughly 110 mL. Expressed TCRB transcripts got sequenced, as all isolated RNA was reverse transcribed. About 3.57 million reads were obtained on average from naive, central memory and regulatory T cell samples. Only in-frame clones appear in the TCRdb table, and some are missing; sequencing was by immunoSEQ multiplex PCR. In the table there are 110,000 to 150,000 clones, about a tenth of which are singletons. This CDR3 spans 15 amino acids. Germline CDR1 is SGHRS and CDR2 is YFSETQ. V lost 4 bases and J lost 3; bases outside the gene matches: 7. This clone was observed a handful of times. As yet, its antigen is unknown.

The chain employs TRBV5-1 and TRBJ2-7, with 10 nucleotides matching TRBD1. This receptor was taken from a woman aged 40 to 55 in good health. The sample consisted of central memory CD4+ T cells from blood. The CDR3 reads CASSQTGTGDYEQYF. Here the CDR3 DNA reads TGCGCCAGCAGCCAAACCGGGACAGGGGACTACGAGCAGTACTTC. The variable domain in full, completed from reference TRBV5-1 and TRBJ2-7, reads KAGVTQTPRYLIKTRGQQVTLSCSPISGHRSVSWYQQTPGQGLQFLFEYFSETQRNKGNFPGRFSGRQFSNSRSEMNVSTLELGDSALYLCASSQTGTGDYEQYFGPGTRLTVT.